This T cell receptor beta chain is from a study of cytomegalovirus exposure and HLA in healthy donors. Findings and limits, study-wide: Most sequenced TCRs were rare (though some public TCRs occurred in many donors). Productive rates of about 90% or about 30% were seen for most TCR beta V segments in an earlier analysis.

After removal of 0 bases from V and 1 base from J, the junction contained 7 bases not matched to a gene. There are 16 residues in the CDR3. CDR1 is SGDLS, CDR2 YYNGEE, per germline. PCR used 60 Vbeta primers and 13 Jbeta primers. In the original analysis: Approximately 11 million of the about 80 million unique TCR beta chains counted in a later analysis were shared. Profiling relied on immunoSEQ multiplex PCR, and the TCRdb table lists in-frame clones only, not all of them. That table supplies the V and J calls and clone size; D and trimming were determined from the DNA. The data show about 130,000 clones, 82% seen once. About this clone itself: Its target is not known.

This receptor was obtained from a boy between 10 and 17 years old in good health and CMV-seronegative. This chain uses TRBV9 with TRBJ2-7, with 7 bases that match TRBD2. The source material was PBMCs. The CDR3 loop is CASSVAPAGASYEQYF. The CDR3 DNA follows: TGTGCCAGCAGCGTAGCTCCGGCGGGAGCATCCTACGAGCAGTACTTC.